Listed here are 7 T cell receptor beta chains from one sample, sequenced in a study of blood T cell repertoires in COVID-19. Sequencing used immunoSEQ multiplex PCR; TCRdb keeps in-frame clones, though not all of them. Here the sample spans around 100,000 clones, approximately 90% being singletons. The source material was peripheral blood. The receptors derive from a man aged 45 to 65 with active COVID-19.

The rearrangement uses TRBV24-1 and TRBJ2-5; 14 bases are a match to TRBD2. With 3 bases clipped from V and 5 bases from J, the junction kept 4 bases outside the gene matches. The CDR3 is 16 residues long. The V gene's germline CDR1 is KGHDR and CDR2 SFDVKD. CDR3 region: CATSDGTSGRGETQYF. As DNA, the CDR3 is TGTGCCACCAGTGATGGGACTAGCGGGAGAGGGGAGACCCAGTACTTC.

The sample holds one count of this clone. CDR3 sequence: CASSAGGPEETQYF. The CDR3 coding sequence is TGCGCCAGCAGTGCGGGAGGGCCGGAAGAGACCCAGTACTTC. The chain has TRBV5-1 and TRBJ2-5; 9 bases map to TRBD2. Germline V gene lookup returns CDR1 SGHRS and CDR2 YFSETQ. This CDR3 has 14 residues. The V gene end was trimmed by 5 bases and the J gene end by 3 bases; junction bases not matched to a gene: 5. The entire variable domain, with the rest obtained from reference TRBV5-1 and TRBJ2-5, is as follows: KAGVTQTPRYLIKTRGQQVTLSCSPISGHRSVSWYQQTPGQGLQFLFEYFSETQRNKGNFPGRFSGRQFSNSRSEMNVSTLELGDSALYLCASSAGGPEETQYFGPGTRLLVL.

This rearrangement joins TRBV6-5 to TRBJ2-1, with 9 bases lining up with TRBD2. The CDR3 totals 15 residues. Germline CDR1 is MNHEY and CDR2 is SVGAGI. The V and J ends lost 4 bases and 4 bases, in that order; junction bases with no gene match: 5. As DNA, the CDR3 is TGTGCCAGCAGTTTGGCTAGCGGGGATTACAATGAGCAGTTCTTC. Translation gives CASSLASGDYNEQFF.

The J gene is TRBJ2-3, the V gene TRBV11-2; D perhaps matches TRBD1 (6 bases). The length of the CDR3 is 16 residues. V was trimmed by 0 bases and J by 0 bases, leaving 10 bases between them. In germline, CDR1 is SGHAT, CDR2 FQNNGV. The CDR3 loop reads CASSLDYRASTDTQYF. The CDR3 DNA reads TGTGCCAGCAGCTTAGACTACAGGGCAAGCACAGATACGCAGTATTTT.

The chain couples TRBV3-1 (or the pseudogene TRBV3-2) to TRBJ2-3, with TRBD1 matching 9 bases. Germline CDR1 reads LGHDT; CDR2 reads YNNKEL (reference sequence). V lost 1 base and J lost 4; bases outside the gene matches: 6. The CDR3 consists of 16 residues. The CDR3 is CASSQGGQGRADTQYF. The CDR3 DNA is TGTGCCAGCAGCCAAGGGGGACAGGGTCGGGCAGATACGCAGTATTTT.

Of note for this clone: The germline gene is not matched at one end of the junction; a read error may be the cause. V gene TRBV18 combines with J gene TRBJ1-1, with 10 bases aligning to TRBD1. CDR3 size: 14 residues. CDR1 and CDR2 (germline): KGHSH, LQKENI. For the CDR3, the DNA is TGTGCCAGCTCAGGGGACAGGGGCAGCACTGAGGCTTTCTTT. Amino acids: CASSGDRGSTEAFF.

In DNA form, the CDR3 reads TGCGCCAGCAGCCACAGGGACGAGCAGTACTTC. This codes for CASSHRDEQYF. V gene TRBV4-1 combines with J gene TRBJ2-7; TRBD1 is a possible D gene (5 bases). Germline CDR1 MGHRA, CDR2 YSYEKL. CDR3 length: 11 residues. Trimming removed 3 bases at V and 5 bases at J, with 5 bases between.